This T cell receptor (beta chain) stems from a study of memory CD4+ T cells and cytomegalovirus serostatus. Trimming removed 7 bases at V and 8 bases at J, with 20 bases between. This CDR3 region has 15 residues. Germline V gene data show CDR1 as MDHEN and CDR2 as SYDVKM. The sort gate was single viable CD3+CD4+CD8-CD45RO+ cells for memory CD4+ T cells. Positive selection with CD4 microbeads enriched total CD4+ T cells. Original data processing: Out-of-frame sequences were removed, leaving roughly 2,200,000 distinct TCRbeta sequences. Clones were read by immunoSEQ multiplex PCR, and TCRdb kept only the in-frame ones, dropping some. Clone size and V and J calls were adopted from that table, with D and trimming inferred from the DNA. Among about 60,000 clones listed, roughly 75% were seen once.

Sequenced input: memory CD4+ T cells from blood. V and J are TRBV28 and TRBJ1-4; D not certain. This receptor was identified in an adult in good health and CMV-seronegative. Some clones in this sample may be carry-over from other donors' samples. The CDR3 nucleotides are TGTGCCAGCAAAACTTGGGTCGCTAGGGAGGAAAAACTGTTTTTT. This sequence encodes CASKTWVAREEKLFF.